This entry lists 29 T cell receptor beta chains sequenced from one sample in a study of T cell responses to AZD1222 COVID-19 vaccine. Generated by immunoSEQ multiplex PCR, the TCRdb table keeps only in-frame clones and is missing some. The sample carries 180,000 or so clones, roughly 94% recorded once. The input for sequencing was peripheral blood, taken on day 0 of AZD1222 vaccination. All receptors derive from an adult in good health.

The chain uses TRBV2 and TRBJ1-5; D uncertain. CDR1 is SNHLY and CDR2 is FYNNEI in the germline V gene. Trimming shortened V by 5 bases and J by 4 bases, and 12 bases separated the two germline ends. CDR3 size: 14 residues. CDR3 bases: TGTGCCAGCAGTAAGGGCCCGGGGAATCAGCCCCAGCATTTT. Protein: CASSKGPGNQPQHF.

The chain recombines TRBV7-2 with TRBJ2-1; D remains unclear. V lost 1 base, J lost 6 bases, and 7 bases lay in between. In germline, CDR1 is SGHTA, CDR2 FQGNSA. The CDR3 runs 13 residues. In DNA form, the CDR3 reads TGTGCCAGCAGCTTAGGGCAGTTCAATGAGCAGTTCTTC. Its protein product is CASSLGQFNEQFF.

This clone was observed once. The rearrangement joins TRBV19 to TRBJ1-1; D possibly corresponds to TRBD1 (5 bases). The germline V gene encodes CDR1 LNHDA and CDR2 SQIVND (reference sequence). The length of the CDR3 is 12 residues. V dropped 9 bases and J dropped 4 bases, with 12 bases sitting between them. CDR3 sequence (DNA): TGTGCCAGCAATCAGGGAAGCACTGAAGCTTTCTTT. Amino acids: CASNQGSTEAFF.

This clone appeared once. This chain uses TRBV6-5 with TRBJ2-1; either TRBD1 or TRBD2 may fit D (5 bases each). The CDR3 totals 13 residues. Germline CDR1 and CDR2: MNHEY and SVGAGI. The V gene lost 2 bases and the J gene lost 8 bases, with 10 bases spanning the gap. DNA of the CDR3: TGTGCCAGCAGTTACCGGAAGGGACATGAGCAGTTCTTC. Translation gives CASSYRKGHEQFF.

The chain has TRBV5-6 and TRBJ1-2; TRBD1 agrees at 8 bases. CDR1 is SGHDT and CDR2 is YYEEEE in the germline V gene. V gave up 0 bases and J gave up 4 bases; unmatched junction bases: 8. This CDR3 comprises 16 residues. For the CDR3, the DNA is TGTGCCAGCAGCTTGGATCAGGACAGGGCGACCTATGGCTACACCTTC. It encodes CASSLDQDRATYGYTF. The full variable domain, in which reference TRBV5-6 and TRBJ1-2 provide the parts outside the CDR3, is DAGVTQSPTHLIKTRGQQVTLRCSPKSGHDTVSWYQQALGQGPQFIFQYYEEEERQRGNFPDRFSGHQFPNYSSELNVNALLLGDSALYLCASSLDQDRATYGYTFGSGTRLTVV.

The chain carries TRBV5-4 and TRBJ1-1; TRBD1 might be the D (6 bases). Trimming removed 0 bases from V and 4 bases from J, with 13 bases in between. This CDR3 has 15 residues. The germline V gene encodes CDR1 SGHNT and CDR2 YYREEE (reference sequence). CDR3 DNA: TGTGCCAGCAGCTTGGGCGGGGGCAGGTTCACTGAAGCTTTCTTT. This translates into CASSLGGGRFTEAFF.

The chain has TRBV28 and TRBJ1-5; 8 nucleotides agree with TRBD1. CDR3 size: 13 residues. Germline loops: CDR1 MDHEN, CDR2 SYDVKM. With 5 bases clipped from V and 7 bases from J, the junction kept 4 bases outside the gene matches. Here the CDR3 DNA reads TGTGCCAGCAGTGCAGGGGGCGTGCAGCCCCAGCATTTT. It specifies CASSAGGVQPQHF. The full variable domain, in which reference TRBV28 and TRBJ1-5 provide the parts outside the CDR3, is DVKVTQSSRYLVKRTGEKVFLECVQDMDHENMFWYRQDPGLGLRLIYFSYDVKMKEKGDIPEGYSVSREKKERFSLILESASTNQTSMYLCASSAGGVQPQHFGDGTRLSIL.

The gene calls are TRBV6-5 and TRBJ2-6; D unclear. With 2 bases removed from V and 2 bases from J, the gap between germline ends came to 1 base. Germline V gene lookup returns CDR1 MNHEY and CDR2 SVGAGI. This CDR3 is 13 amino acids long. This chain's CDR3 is CASSYTGANVLTF. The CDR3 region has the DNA TGTGCCAGCAGTTACACTGGGGCCAACGTCCTGACTTTC.

CDR3 coding DNA: TGTGCCAGCAGTACCTTAACTGAGCAGTTCTTC. It is translated as CASSTLTEQFF. The V and J genes are TRBV6-6 and TRBJ2-1; D not certain. This CDR3 comprises 11 residues. The germline CDR1 and CDR2 sequences are MNHNY and SVGAGI (reference sequence). The germline V and J ends were trimmed by 5 bases and 9 bases, with 8 bases remaining between them.

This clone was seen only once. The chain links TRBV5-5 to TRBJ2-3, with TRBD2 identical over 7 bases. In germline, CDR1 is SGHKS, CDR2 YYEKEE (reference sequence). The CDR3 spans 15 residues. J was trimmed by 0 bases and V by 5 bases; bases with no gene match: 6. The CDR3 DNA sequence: TGTGCCAGCAGTTACAGAGCGGGGAGCACAGATACGCAGTATTTT. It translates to CASSYRAGSTDTQYF.

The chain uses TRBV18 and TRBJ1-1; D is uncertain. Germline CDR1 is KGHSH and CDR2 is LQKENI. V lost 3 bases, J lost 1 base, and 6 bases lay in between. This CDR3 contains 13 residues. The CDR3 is CASSPSGNTEAFF. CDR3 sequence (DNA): TGTGCCAGCTCACCTTCAGGGAACACTGAAGCTTTCTTT. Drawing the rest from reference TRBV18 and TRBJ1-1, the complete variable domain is NAGVMQNPRHLVRRRGQEARLRCSPMKGHSHVYWYRQLPEEGLKFMVYLQKENIIDESGMPKERFSAEFPKEGPSILRIQQVVRGDSAAYFCASSPSGNTEAFFGQGTRLTVV.

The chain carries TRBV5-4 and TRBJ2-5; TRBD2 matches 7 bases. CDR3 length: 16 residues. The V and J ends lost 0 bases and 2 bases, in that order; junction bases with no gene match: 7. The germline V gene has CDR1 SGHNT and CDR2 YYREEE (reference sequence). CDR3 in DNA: TGTGCCAGCAGCTTGGAAGGTGGGAGGGGTCAAGAGACCCAGTACTTC. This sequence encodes CASSLEGGRGQETQYF.

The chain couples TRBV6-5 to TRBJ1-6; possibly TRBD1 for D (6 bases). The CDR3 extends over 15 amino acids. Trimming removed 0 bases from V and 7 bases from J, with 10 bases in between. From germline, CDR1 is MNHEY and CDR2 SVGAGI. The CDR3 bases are TGTGCCAGCAGTTACTCGAAAGGGGGAAATTCACCCCTCCACTTT. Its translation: CASSYSKGGNSPLHF.

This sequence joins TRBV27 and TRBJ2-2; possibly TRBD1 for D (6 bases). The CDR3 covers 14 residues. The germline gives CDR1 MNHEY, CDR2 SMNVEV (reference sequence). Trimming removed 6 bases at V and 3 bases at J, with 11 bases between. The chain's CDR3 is CASSQGWHTGELFF. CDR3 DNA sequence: TGTGCCAGCAGCCAGGGGTGGCACACCGGGGAGCTGTTTTTT.

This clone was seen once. CDR3 protein: CATRGQANAGELFF. CDR3 DNA: TGTGCCACCAGGGGACAGGCAAACGCCGGGGAGCTGTTTTTT. This chain connects TRBV24-1 to TRBJ2-2, with 8 bases identical to TRBD1. Germline CDR1 KGHDR, CDR2 SFDVKD. V lost 7 bases, J lost 6 bases, and 6 bases stayed unmatched. The CDR3 sequence is 14 residues long.

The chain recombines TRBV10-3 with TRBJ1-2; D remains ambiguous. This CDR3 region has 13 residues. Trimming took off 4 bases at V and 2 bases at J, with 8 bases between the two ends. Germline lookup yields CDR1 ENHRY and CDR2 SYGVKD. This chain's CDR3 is CAISGAGNYGYTF. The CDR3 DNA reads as TGTGCCATCAGTGGGGCCGGGAACTATGGCTACACCTTC.

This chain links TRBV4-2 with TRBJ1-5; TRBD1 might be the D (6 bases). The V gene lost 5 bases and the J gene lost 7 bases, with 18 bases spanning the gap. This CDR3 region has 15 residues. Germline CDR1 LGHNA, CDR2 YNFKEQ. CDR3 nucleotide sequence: TGTGCCAGCAGCGAAGGGCCTCAGGGGAAGCAGCCCCAGCATTTT. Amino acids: CASSEGPQGKQPQHF.

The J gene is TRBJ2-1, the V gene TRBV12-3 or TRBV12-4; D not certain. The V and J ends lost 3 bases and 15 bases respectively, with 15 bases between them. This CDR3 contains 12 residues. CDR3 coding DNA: TGTGCCAGCAGTTTGGGCCTCCGCGGAGCGTTCTTC. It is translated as CASSLGLRGAFF.

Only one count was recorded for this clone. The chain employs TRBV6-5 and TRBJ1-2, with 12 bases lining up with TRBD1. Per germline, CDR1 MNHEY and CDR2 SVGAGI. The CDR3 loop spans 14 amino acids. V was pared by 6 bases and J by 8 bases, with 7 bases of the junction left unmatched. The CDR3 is CASSLGQGAGGYTF. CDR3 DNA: TGTGCCAGCAGCCTGGGACAGGGGGCAGGAGGCTACACCTTC.

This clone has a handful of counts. CDR3 nucleotide sequence: TGTGCCACCAGCAGGACAGGGGTAGGTCAGCCCCAGCATTTT. This translates into CATSRTGVGQPQHF. J is TRBJ1-5 and V is TRBV15; 8 bases agree with TRBD1. Trimming took 3 bases from V and 6 from J; bases not matched to a gene: 4. The CDR3 covers 14 residues. The germline V gene has CDR1 LNHNV and CDR2 YYDKDF (reference sequence).

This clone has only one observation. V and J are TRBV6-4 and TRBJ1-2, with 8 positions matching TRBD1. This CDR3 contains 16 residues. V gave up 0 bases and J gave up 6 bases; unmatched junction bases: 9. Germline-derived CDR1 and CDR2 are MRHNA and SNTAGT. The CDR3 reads CASSDSTGVSTDGYTF. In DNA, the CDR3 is TGTGCCAGCAGTGACTCGACAGGGGTTTCCACTGATGGCTACACCTTC.

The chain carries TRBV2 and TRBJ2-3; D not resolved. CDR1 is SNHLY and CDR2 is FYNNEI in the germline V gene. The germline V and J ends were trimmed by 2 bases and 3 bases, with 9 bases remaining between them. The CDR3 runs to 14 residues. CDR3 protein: CASSESLLTDTQYF. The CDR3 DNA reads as TGTGCCAGCAGTGAATCGTTACTGACAGATACGCAGTATTTT.

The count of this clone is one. Here the CDR3 reads CASRHPGAYEQYF. The CDR3 DNA reads TGTGCCAGCAGGCACCCCGGGGCCTACGAGCAGTACTTC. The V gene is TRBV28, the J gene TRBJ2-7, with D possibly TRBD2 on 5 matching bases. V gave up 6 bases and J gave up 2 bases, with 11 bases separating them. The germline CDR1 and CDR2 sequences are MDHEN and SYDVKM. The CDR3 has 13 amino acids.

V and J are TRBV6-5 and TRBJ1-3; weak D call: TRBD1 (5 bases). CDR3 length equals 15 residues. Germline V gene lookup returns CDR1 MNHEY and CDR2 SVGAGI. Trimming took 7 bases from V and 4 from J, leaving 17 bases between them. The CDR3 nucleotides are TGTGCCAGCACCCTTCCGGGGGAAGGAGGAAACACCATATATTTT. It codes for CASTLPGEGGNTIYF.

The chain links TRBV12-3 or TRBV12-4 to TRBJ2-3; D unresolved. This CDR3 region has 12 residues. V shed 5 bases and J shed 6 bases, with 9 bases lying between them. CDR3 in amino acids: CASSPRRDTQYF. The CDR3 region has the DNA TGTGCCAGCAGTCCAAGGCGGGATACGCAGTATTTT.

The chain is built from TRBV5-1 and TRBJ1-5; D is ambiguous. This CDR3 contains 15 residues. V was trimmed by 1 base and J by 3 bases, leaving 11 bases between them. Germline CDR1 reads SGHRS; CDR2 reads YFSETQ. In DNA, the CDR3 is TGCGCCAGCAGCTTGCGTGGCAGCCACAATCAGCCCCAGCATTTT. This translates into CASSLRGSHNQPQHF.

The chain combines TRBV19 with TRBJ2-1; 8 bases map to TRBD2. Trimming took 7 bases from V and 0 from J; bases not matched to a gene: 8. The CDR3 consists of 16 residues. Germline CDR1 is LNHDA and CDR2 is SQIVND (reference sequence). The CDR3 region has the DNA TGTGCCAGTAATCCTAGAAGCGGGGGCTCCTACAATGAGCAGTTCTTC. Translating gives CASNPRSGGSYNEQFF. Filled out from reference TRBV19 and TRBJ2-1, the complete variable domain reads DGGITQSPKYLFRKEGQNVTLSCEQNLNHDAMYWYRQDPGQGLRLIYYSQIVNDFQKGDIAEGYSVSREKKESFPLTVTSAQKNPTAFYLCASNPRSGGSYNEQFFGPGTRLTVL.

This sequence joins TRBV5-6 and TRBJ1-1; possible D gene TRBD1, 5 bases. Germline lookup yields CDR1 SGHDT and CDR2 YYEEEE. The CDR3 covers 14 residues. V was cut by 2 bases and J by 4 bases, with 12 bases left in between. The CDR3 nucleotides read TGTGCCAGCAGCTTCGGTACAGGAGGCACTGAAGCTTTCTTT. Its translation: CASSFGTGGTEAFF.

The DNA of the CDR3 is TGTGCCAGCAGCCCAGGGGGACAGGGCTGGGGCAAGGCGAAAGCTTTCTTT. Protein product: CASSPGGQGWGKAKAFF. The V and J genes are TRBV5-4 and TRBJ1-1; 9 nucleotides align to TRBD1. V lost 4 bases, J lost 9 bases, and 19 bases stayed unmatched. The CDR3 totals 17 residues. CDR1 and CDR2 from the germline V gene are SGHNT and YYREEE (reference sequence).